Below, one TCR beta chain is given with its context. This entry comes from a study of cytomegalovirus exposure and HLA in healthy donors. Per germline, CDR1 SGHKS and CDR2 YYEKEE (reference sequence). This CDR3 region has 13 residues. With 4 bases clipped from V and 2 bases from J, the junction kept 3 bases outside the gene matches. A multiplex PCR was run with 60 Vbeta primers and 13 Jbeta primers. Generated by immunoSEQ multiplex PCR, the TCRdb table keeps only in-frame clones and is missing some. The sample includes roughly 190,000 clones, around 80% of them seen just once. The receptor comes from a woman aged 30 to 39 in good health and CMV-seropositive. Sequencing was carried out using PBMCs. The rearrangement uses TRBV5-5 and TRBJ2-7; 7 bases line up with TRBD1. The DNA of the CDR3 is TGTGCCAGCAGCCTCGACAGGGCCTACGAGCAGTACTTC. Translating it yields CASSLDRAYEQYF.